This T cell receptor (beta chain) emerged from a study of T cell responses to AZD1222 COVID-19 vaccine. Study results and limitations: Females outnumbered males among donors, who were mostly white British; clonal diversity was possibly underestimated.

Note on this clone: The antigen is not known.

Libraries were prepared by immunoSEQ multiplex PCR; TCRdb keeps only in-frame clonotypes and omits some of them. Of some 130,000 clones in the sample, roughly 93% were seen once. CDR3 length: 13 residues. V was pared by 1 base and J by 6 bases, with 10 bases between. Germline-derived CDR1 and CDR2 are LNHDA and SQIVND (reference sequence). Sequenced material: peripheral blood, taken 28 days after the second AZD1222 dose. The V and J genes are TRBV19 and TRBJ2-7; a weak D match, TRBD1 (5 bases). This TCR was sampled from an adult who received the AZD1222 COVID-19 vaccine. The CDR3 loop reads CASSIVQGLEQYF. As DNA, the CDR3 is TGTGCCAGTAGTATAGTTCAGGGTCTCGAGCAGTACTTC. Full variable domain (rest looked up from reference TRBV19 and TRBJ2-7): DGGITQSPKYLFRKEGQNVTLSCEQNLNHDAMYWYRQDPGQGLRLIYYSQIVNDFQKGDIAEGYSVSREKKESFPLTVTSAQKNPTAFYLCASSIVQGLEQYFGPGTRLTVT.